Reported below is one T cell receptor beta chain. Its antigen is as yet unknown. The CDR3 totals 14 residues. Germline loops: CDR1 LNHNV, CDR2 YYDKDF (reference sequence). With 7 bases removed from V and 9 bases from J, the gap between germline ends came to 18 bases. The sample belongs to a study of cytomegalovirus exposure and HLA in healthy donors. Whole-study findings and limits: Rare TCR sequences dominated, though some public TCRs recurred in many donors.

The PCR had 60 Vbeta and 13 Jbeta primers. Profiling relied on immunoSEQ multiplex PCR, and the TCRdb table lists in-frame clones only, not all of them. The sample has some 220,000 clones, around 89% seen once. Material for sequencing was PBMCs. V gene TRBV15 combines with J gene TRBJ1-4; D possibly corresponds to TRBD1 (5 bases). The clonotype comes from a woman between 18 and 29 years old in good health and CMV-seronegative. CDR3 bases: TGTGCCACCACCGCGGGACTTGGGGCGCAAAAACTGTTTTTT. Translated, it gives CATTAGLGAQKLFF.